The present TCR beta chain was sequenced within a study of shared clonotypes between healthy human individuals. Trimming pared 6 bases from V and 5 bases from J, leaving 11 bases between. CDR1 and CDR2 from the germline V gene are KGHSH and LQKENI. CDR3 length equals 13 residues. The assay was immunoSEQ multiplex PCR, and TCRdb's table has in-frame clones only and misses some. Of roughly 2,300,000 clones listed, approximately 90% are singletons. Worth noting for this clone: What it binds is unknown.

Study-wide results and caveats: Among a handful of donors, about 4.6% of naive CD4 clonotypes were found in common. Tissues were not sampled, only blood, and their repertoires likely differ.

Material for sequencing was naive CD4+ T cells from PBMCs. Subset meaning: CD45RA+ positively selected. The TCR comes from a man aged 18 to 29 in good health. Some clones in this sample may be carry-over from other donors' samples. V and J are TRBV18 and TRBJ2-1; D perhaps matches TRBD1 (5 bases). CDR3 DNA: TGTGCCAGCTCGCCCGACAGAGACAATGAGCAGTTCTTC. This encodes CASSPDRDNEQFF.